This TCR beta chain was captured in a study of cytomegalovirus exposure and HLA in healthy donors. The CDR3 length is 14 residues. V was pared by 0 bases and J by 6 bases, with 12 bases between. CDR1 is MRHNA, CDR2 SNTAGT, per germline. PCR amplification relied on 60 Vbeta primers (plus 13 Jbeta primers). Assay used: immunoSEQ multiplex PCR; TCRdb lists only in-frame clones, some missing. The data show 190,000 or so clones, about 80% seen once. The source of this sequence is a boy between 10 and 17 years old in good health and CMV-seronegative. The sample was PBMCs. V usage is TRBV6-4 and J usage is TRBJ2-7; the D gene is possibly TRBD1 (5 bases). Here the CDR3 reads CASSDSVGASEQYF. CDR3 DNA sequence: TGTGCCAGCAGTGACTCTGTAGGGGCTAGCGAGCAGTACTTC.